A selection of T cell receptor beta chains follows, all from one sample in a study of OX40 agonist ivuxolimab in advanced cancers. Using immunoSEQ multiplex PCR, the repertoire was profiled, and TCRdb retains in-frame clones only, with some absent. The sample lists around 100,000 clones, almost 90% occurring once. The starting material was CD4+ or CD8+ T cells sorted from blood, obtained in a trial of the OX40 agonist ivuxolimab. These TCRs come from an adult with an advanced solid tumor such as melanoma, head and neck, liver or kidney cancer. Each CDR3 is given with its conserved first and last residue. The D gene is left open where the match is weak.

TRBV5-1 - CASSFTVNSGANVLTF
TRBV10-1 - CASSARGNTEAFF
TRBV29-1 - CSVSPSLGLNTEAFF
TRBV25-1 - CASSNSLKTDTQYF
TRBV6-6 - CASSYSVTGVNQPQHF
TRBV2 TRBD1 CASIWGQSYGYTF
TRBV6-5 - CASSYRWGPRGDTQYF
TRBV19 - CATVKATSWGTEAFF
TRBV19 - CASNPLGGNYGYTF
TRBV10-1 TRBD1 CASSDPRTGANTDTQYF
TRBV5-1 TRBD1 CASSTLGQGSTEAFF
TRBV6-1 - CASSDSSAGRTEAFF
TRBV6-5 - CASKGGYGYTF
TRBV19 - CASSIVPANSYGYTF
TRBV27 - CASRPESRSSPLHF
TRBV30 TRBD2 CAWSDPRSGMFNEQFF
TRBV6-5 TRBD1 CASRRDSNNSPLHF
TRBV2 TRBD1 CASSVLAGQGSRGYTF
TRBV18 - CASSTLTGSRGEQYF
TRBV7-7 TRBD1 CASSPDRVNEQFF
TRBV4-2 TRBD1 CASSQQGARGTEAFF
TRBV11-2 TRBD1 CASSYRGSWEKLFF
TRBV11-1 - CASSPFTQETQYF
TRBV7-6 - CASSRVQETQYF
TRBV28 - CASNTGVNTEAFF
TRBV2 - CASSEDRQVHGYTF
TRBV2 - CASKTREKLFF
TRBV11-3 TRBD1 CASSIGQGTQETQYF
TRBV27 - CASSLRGYSNQPQHF
TRBV6-6 TRBD2 CASSRLAGKETQYF
TRBV28 - CASSGPGNSPLHF
TRBV7-8 - CASSLFTVENTEAFF
TRBV7-3 - CASSLSGAYNSPLHF
TRBV12-2 - CASRLVWEGNQPQHF
TRBV5-1 - CASSLSLSSGNTIYF
TRBV7-2 - CASSLGTQGFYEQYF
TRBV5-1 TRBD1 CASSWDRGGGYTF
TRBV6-1 TRBD2 CASSVWGSGMAYEQYF
TRBV6-5 TRBD1 CASSGTGDSYEQYF
TRBV15 TRBD1 CATSRPGQHYGYTF
TRBV28 - CASRGYPYNEQFF
TRBV4-1 TRBD1 CASSQDRDRANTGELFF
TRBV7-2 - CASSLSQKGTDTQYF
TRBV27 - CASSSESRANTEAFF
TRBV4-1 - CASSRTGRVASDNSPLHF
TRBV2 TRBD1 CASRKTGQDVVRLNTEAFF
TRBV29-1 - CSVEDHPGRDTQYF
TRBV11-2 - CASSPRTARTYEQYF
TRBV30 - CAWSRRDGYEQYF
TRBV30 - CAWSVPPDTQYF
TRBV2 - CASRGGTSYEQYF
TRBV30 TRBD2 CAWSVRTSGMVYEQYF
TRBV7-3 - CASSSGNTGELFF
TRBV5-1 - CASSLAPQGGAGELFF
TRBV7-6 - CASSLLQETQYF